This T cell receptor beta chain appears in the sequencing data of a study of blood T cell repertoires in COVID-19. Study summary: Italy, Spain and the United States were the sources of the convalescent and acute COVID-19 samples. From T cells, B-cell-depleted T cells, or PBMCs came the material, which was cDNA or gDNA.

Under the authors' procedure: Amplification of reference gene primers provided the estimated nucleated cell counts. Sequenced by immunoSEQ multiplex PCR; TCRdb stores in-frame clones only, minus some. The V and J calls and clone size come from that table; D and trimming were worked out from the DNA. The sample has just under 50,000 clones, roughly 83% seen once. V lost 6 bases and J lost 5; bases outside the gene matches: 6. The CDR3 sequence is 15 residues long. Germline loops: CDR1 SGHAT, CDR2 FQNNGV. The sample consisted of peripheral blood. The rearrangement uses TRBV11-2 and TRBJ2-1, with 11 bases that match TRBD1. The sequence was obtained from a human donor in a cohort sampled during active COVID-19. Here the CDR3 reads CASRSGTGGNNEQFF. CDR3 sequence (DNA): TGTGCCAGCAGGAGTGGGACAGGGGGGAACAATGAGCAGTTCTTC. Looking up the rest from reference TRBV11-2 and TRBJ2-1 gives the full variable domain: EAGVAQSPRYKIIEKRQSVAFWCNPISGHATLYWYQQILGQGPKLLIQFQNNGVVDDSQLPKDRFSAERLKGVDSTLKIQPAKLEDSAVYLCASRSGTGGNNEQFFGPGTRLTVL.